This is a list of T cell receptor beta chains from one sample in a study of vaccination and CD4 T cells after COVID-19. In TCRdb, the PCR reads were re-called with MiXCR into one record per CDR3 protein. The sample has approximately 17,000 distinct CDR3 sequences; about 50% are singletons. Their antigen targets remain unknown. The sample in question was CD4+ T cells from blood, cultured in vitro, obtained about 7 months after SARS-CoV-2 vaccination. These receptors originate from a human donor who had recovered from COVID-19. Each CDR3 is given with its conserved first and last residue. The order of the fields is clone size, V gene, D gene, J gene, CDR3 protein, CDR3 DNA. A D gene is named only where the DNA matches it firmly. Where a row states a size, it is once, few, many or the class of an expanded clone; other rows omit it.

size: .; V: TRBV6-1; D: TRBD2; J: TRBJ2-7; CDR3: CATQRGSSYEQYF; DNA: TGTGCCACCCAGCGGGGAAGCTCCTACGAGCAGTACTTC
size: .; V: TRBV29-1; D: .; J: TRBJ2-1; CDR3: CSVTGPDDGEQFF; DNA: TGCAGCGTTACCGGTCCGGACGACGGTGAGCAGTTCTTC
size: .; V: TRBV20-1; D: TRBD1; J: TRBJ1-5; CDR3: CSARIGTDQPQHF; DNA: TGCAGTGCTAGGATAGGGACAGATCAGCCCCAGCATTTT
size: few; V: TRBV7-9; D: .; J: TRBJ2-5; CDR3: CASSLTGAETQYF; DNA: TGTGCCAGCAGCTTAACTGGGGCCGAGACCCAGTACTTC
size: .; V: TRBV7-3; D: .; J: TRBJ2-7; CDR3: CASSLSGETSYEQYF; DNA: TGTGCCAGCAGCTTATCGGGGGAGACCTCCTACGAGCAGTACTTC
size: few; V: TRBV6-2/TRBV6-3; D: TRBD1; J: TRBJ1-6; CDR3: CASSDRGAAYNSPLHF; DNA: TGTGCCAGCAGCGACAGGGGGGCGGCCTATAATTCACCCCTCCACTTT
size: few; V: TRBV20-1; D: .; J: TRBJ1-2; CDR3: CSARRGPRALYGYTF; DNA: TGCAGTGCTAGGCGCGGGCCGAGGGCCCTCTATGGCTACACCTTC
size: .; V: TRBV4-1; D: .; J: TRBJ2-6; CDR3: CASSPFKQTGANVLTF; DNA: TGCGCCAGCAGCCCCTTCAAACAGACTGGGGCCAACGTCCTGACTTTC
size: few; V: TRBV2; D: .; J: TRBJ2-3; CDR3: CASSVSWATDTQYF; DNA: TGTGCCAGCAGTGTGTCTTGGGCCACAGATACGCAGTATTTT
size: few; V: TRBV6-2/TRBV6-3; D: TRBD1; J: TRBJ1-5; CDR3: CASRRDRVEPQHF; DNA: TGTGCCAGCAGGAGAGACAGGGTGGAGCCCCAGCATTTT
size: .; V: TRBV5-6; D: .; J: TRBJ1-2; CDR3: CASSPSRGDGYTF; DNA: TGTGCCAGCAGCCCGAGTAGGGGGGATGGCTACACCTTC
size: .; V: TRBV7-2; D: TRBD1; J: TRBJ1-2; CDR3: CASSTLGQGAINGYTF; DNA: TGTGCCAGCAGCACCCTGGGACAGGGGGCGATTAATGGCTACACCTTC
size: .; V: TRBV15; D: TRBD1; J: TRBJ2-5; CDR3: CATSRDKAGQGEGETQYF; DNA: TGTGCCACCAGCAGAGATAAAGCAGGACAGGGGGAAGGAGAGACCCAGTACTTC
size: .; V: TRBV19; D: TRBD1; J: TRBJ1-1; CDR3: CASSRQGSTNMNTEAFF; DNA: TGTGCCAGTTCCCGACAGGGATCGACCAACATGAACACTGAAGCTTTCTTT
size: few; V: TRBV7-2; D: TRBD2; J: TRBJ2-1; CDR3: CASSRFGLAGGVYNEQFF; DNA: TGTGCCAGCAGCCGCTTCGGGCTAGCGGGGGGCGTCTACAATGAGCAGTTCTTC
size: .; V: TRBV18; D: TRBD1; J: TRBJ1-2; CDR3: CASSPVGDRVAATF; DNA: TGTGCCAGCTCACCAGTTGGGGACAGGGTGGCCGCCACCTTC
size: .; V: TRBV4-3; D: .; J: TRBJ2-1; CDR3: CASSARGSGDEQFF; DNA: TGCGCCAGCAGCGCCCGGGGGTCTGGGGATGAGCAGTTCTTC
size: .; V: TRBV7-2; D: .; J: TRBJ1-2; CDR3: CASSYRDYGYTF; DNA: TGTGCCAGCAGCTACAGGGACTATGGCTACACCTTC
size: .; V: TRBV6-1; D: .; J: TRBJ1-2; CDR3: CASSGVGDYNYGYTF; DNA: TGTGCCAGCAGTGGGGTAGGGGACTATAACTATGGCTACACCTTC
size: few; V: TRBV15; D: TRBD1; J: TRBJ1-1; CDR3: CATSTGQRDTEAFF; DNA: TGTGCCACCAGCACGGGACAGAGGGACACTGAAGCTTTCTTT
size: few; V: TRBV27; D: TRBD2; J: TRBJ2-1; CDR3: CASSSLAGVNEQFF; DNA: TGTGCCAGCAGTTCGTTAGCGGGGGTCAATGAGCAGTTCTTC
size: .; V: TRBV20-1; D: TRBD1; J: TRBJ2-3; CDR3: CSARGQGTTDTQYF; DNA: TGCAGTGCCCGGGGACAGGGGACCACAGATACGCAGTATTTT
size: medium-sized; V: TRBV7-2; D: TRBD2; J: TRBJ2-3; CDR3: CASSQRGGSIPDTQYF; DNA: TGTGCCAGCAGCCAGAGGGGCGGGAGTATCCCAGATACGCAGTATTTT
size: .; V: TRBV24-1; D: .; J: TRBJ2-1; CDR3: CATSGRYNEQFF; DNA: TGTGCCACCAGTGGGCGCTACAATGAGCAGTTCTTC
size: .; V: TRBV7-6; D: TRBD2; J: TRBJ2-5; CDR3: CASSLERTSGGETQYF; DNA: TGTGCCAGCAGCTTAGAAAGGACTAGCGGTGGCGAGACCCAGTACTTC
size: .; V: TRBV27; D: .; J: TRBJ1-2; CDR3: CASSFPGFRGYTF; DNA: TGTGCCAGCAGTTTCCCGGGGTTTAGGGGCTACACCTTC
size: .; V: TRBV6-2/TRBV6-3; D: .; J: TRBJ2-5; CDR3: CASSAYREGTQYF; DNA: TGTGCCAGCAGTGCGTACAGGGAAGGGACCCAGTACTTC
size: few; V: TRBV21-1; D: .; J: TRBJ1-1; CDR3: CASSIRGDNTEAFF; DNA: TGTGCCAGCAGCATTCGGGGCGATAACACTGAAGCTTTCTTT
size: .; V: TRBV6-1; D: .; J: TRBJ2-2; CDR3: CAVRDTLTGELFF; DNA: TGTGCCGTCCGGGACACTCTGACCGGGGAGCTGTTTTTT
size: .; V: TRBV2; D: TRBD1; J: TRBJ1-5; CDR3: CASSVGGGQPQHF; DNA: TGTGCCAGCAGTGTAGGGGGCGGTCAGCCCCAGCATTTT
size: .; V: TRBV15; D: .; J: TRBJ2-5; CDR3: CASAVRETQYF; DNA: TGTGCCTCGGCTGTTAGAGAGACCCAGTACTTC
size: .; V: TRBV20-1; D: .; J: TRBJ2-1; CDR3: CSARVSGSYNEQFF; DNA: TGCAGTGCTAGAGTCTCGGGCTCCTACAATGAGCAGTTCTTC
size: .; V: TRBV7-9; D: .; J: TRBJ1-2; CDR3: CASSLLRGGGYTF; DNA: TGTGCCAGCAGCTTACTCAGGGGAGGTGGCTACACCTTC
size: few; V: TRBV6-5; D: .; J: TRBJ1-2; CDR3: CASSYAVGIPLGYTF; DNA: TGTGCCAGCAGTTACGCCGTAGGAATCCCTCTTGGCTACACCTTC
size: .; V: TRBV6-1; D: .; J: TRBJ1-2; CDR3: CASKSGVNYGYTF; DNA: TGTGCCAGCAAATCAGGGGTGAACTATGGCTACACCTTC